The clone carrying this T cell receptor beta chain came up many times. These data are taken from a study of early T cells in non-severe SARS-CoV-2 infection. Germline V CDR1 and CDR2: ENHRY, SYGVKD. This CDR3 comprises 16 residues. J lost 0 bases, V lost 2 bases, and 4 bases had no gene match. Using its own MiXCR run on the 5' RACE reads, TCRdb lists one record per CDR3 protein. Of about 50,000 distinct CDR3 sequences listed, around a tenth are singletons. Sequenced sample: whole blood. The rearrangement joins TRBV10-3 to TRBJ1-2; 9 bases map to TRBD1. The receptor's source is an adult who was a healthcare worker with PCR-confirmed SARS-CoV-2 infection or an uninfected control (not recorded which). The CDR3 sequence is CAISEGQGTPNYGYTF. The CDR3 nucleotides read TGTGCCATCAGTGAGGGACAGGGGACCCCTAACTATGGCTACACCTTC.